The 29 T cell receptor beta chains given below trace back to one sample, sequenced in a study of control samples from healthy donors and cancer patients. Sequencing used immunoSEQ multiplex PCR; TCRdb keeps in-frame clones, though not all of them. The sample lists some 150,000 clones, more than 90% occurring once. The sample taken for sequencing was blood. Every receptor here comes from a young man in good health.

The J gene is TRBJ2-5, the V gene TRBV5-1, with D perhaps TRBD1 (5 bases). Germline CDR1 is SGHRS and CDR2 is YFSETQ. The CDR3 consists of 11 residues. Trimming took off 0 bases at V and 10 bases at J, with 7 bases between the two ends. This CDR3 is CASSLGGHQYF. In DNA, the CDR3 is TGCGCCAGCAGCTTGGGGGGCCACCAGTACTTC.

On this clone itself: The germline gene is not matched at one end of the junction; a read error may be the cause. This chain links TRBV19 with TRBJ2-1, with 13 nucleotides matching TRBD2. There are 13 residues in the CDR3. Germline CDR1 is LNHDA and CDR2 is SQIVND (reference sequence). The CDR3 is CAIGTSGVTTLLF. The DNA of the CDR3 is TGTGCCATCGGGACTAGCGGGGTAACGACCCTACTCTTC.

This clone was detected only a few times. This chain uses TRBV25-1 with TRBJ1-1, with D unresolved. The germline V and J ends were trimmed by 4 bases and 0 bases, with 6 bases remaining between them. The CDR3 length is 13 residues. Germline assignment: CDR1 MGHDK and CDR2 SYGVNS. As DNA, the CDR3 is TGTGCCAGCAGTGGTTCCCTGAACACTGAAGCTTTCTTT. This translates into CASSGSLNTEAFF.

The chain has TRBV4-1 and TRBJ2-7; unclear D gene. The V gene lost 2 bases and the J gene lost 3 bases, with 8 bases spanning the gap. The CDR3 has 13 amino acids. Per the germline V gene, CDR1 is MGHRA and CDR2 is YSYEKL. The CDR3 reads CASSQFQGYEQYF. The CDR3 region has the DNA TGCGCCAGCAGCCAATTTCAAGGCTACGAGCAGTACTTC.

This clone came up once. V and J are TRBV9 and TRBJ2-3, with D possibly being TRBD2 (7 bases). The germline V gene encodes CDR1 SGDLS and CDR2 YYNGEE. This CDR3 contains 15 residues. The V end lost 4 bases, the J end lost 6 bases, and 18 bases lay between the germline ends. The CDR3 region is CASSSGVGGADTQYF. The CDR3 bases are TGTGCCAGCAGCTCCGGAGTGGGGGGGGCGGATACGCAGTATTTT.

V and J are TRBV2 and TRBJ2-6; D call uncertain. The germline V gene has CDR1 SNHLY and CDR2 FYNNEI. The CDR3 has 14 amino acids. V was trimmed by 7 bases and J by 1 base, leaving 8 bases between them. Written as DNA, the CDR3 is TGTGCCAGCACCCAAAATTCTGGGGCCAACGTCCTGACTTTC. Encoded protein: CASTQNSGANVLTF.

The chain is built from TRBV11-2 and TRBJ2-5; D is unclear. V lost 5 bases and J lost 5, with 6 bases in between. This CDR3 is 11 amino acids long. Per the germline V gene, CDR1 is SGHAT and CDR2 is FQNNGV. The CDR3 nucleotides are TGTGCCAGCAGCCAGTCGGAGACCCAGTACTTC. Encoded protein: CASSQSETQYF.

The V and J genes are TRBV28 and TRBJ1-2, with 7 nucleotides matching TRBD1. The CDR3 sequence is 12 residues long. V lost 7 bases and J lost 8; bases outside the gene matches: 7. Germline assignment: CDR1 MDHEN and CDR2 SYDVKM. The CDR3 coding sequence is TGTGCCAGCACCACAGGGGATTGGGGCTACACCTTC. This sequence encodes CASTTGDWGYTF.

This clone showed up just once. V usage is TRBV9 and J usage is TRBJ2-3; TRBD2 aligns across 9 bases. CDR3 length: 17 residues. J lost 3 bases, V lost 0 bases, and 8 bases had no gene match. Germline CDR1 is SGDLS and CDR2 is YYNGEE. This chain's CDR3 is CASSVVGRGGATDTQYF. CDR3 in DNA: TGTGCCAGCAGCGTAGTAGGGCGCGGGGGGGCGACAGATACGCAGTATTTT.

J is TRBJ2-7 and V is TRBV5-8; D may be TRBD1 or TRBD2 (5 bases each). With 5 bases removed from V and 6 bases from J, the gap between germline ends came to 21 bases. In germline, CDR1 is SGHTS, CDR2 YDEGEE. CDR3 length: 15 residues. The CDR3 DNA sequence: TGTGCCAGCAGTATCCACATGGGACCCCTGTCCGAGCAGTACTTC. Amino acid sequence: CASSIHMGPLSEQYF.

The V gene is TRBV28, the J gene TRBJ2-2; TRBD1 agrees at 7 bases. Germline V lookup: CDR1 MDHEN, CDR2 SYDVKM. The V gene end was trimmed by 7 bases and the J gene end by 0 bases; junction bases not matched to a gene: 5. The CDR3 runs to 15 residues. The CDR3 sequence is CASTLDRTNTGELFF. CDR3 coding DNA: TGTGCCAGCACCCTGGACAGGACGAACACCGGGGAGCTGTTTTTT.

The chain recombines TRBV5-1 with TRBJ2-7; TRBD1 agrees at 9 bases. The CDR3 covers 12 residues. V gave up 4 bases and J gave up 7 bases; unmatched junction bases: 3. The germline gives CDR1 SGHRS, CDR2 YFSETQ. The CDR3 nucleotides read TGCGCCAGCAGCCCGGGGACAGGGGAGCAGTACTTC. Its translation: CASSPGTGEQYF.

The chain is built from TRBV2 and TRBJ1-1; the D is unclear. Germline V gene data show CDR1 as SNHLY and CDR2 as FYNNEI. V lost 4 bases, J lost 7 bases, and 16 bases lay in between. The CDR3 is 14 residues long. Here the CDR3 reads CASSVKDGLGEAFF. The CDR3 coding sequence is TGTGCCAGCAGTGTGAAGGACGGATTGGGTGAAGCTTTCTTT.

The rearrangement joins TRBV28 to TRBJ1-6; 7 bases map to TRBD1. V gave up 5 bases and J gave up 5 bases; unmatched junction bases: 9. The CDR3 extends over 16 amino acids. Germline values: CDR1 MDHEN, CDR2 SYDVKM. The CDR3 nucleotides are TGTGCCAGCAGTCCTCAGACAGGGATTAATAATTCACCCCTCCACTTT. Amino acids: CASSPQTGINNSPLHF.

The V gene is TRBV6-1, the J gene TRBJ1-3; D not certain. The CDR3 contains 13 residues. V lost 0 bases and J lost 4, with 4 bases in between. The germline gives CDR1 MNHNS, CDR2 SASEGT. For the CDR3, the DNA is TGTGCCAGCAGTGAAGCGAGAGGAAACACCATATATTTT. Encoded protein: CASSEARGNTIYF.

The chain recombines TRBV12-5 with TRBJ1-5, with TRBD1 identical over 7 bases. With V trimmed by 7 bases and J by 6 bases, 6 bases remained unmatched. Germline V gives CDR1 LGHNT, CDR2 FRNRAP. The CDR3 totals 13 residues. Written as DNA, the CDR3 is TGTGCTAGTGCCGAGGGGGCGGGTCAGCCCCAGCATTTT. This codes for CASAEGAGQPQHF.

This chain uses TRBV29-1 with TRBJ2-1, with 7 positions matching TRBD1. This CDR3 region has 14 residues. The V gene end was trimmed by 6 bases and the J gene end by 8 bases; junction bases not matched to a gene: 13. Germline assignment: CDR1 SQVTM and CDR2 ANQGSEA. CDR3 region: CSVGETGIGDEQFF. CDR3 in DNA: TGCAGCGTAGGGGAGACAGGGATCGGTGATGAGCAGTTCTTC.

The rearrangement links TRBV28 to TRBJ1-1, with D maybe TRBD1 (6 bases). Germline V lookup: CDR1 MDHEN, CDR2 SYDVKM. Trimming stripped 8 bases from V and 4 bases from J, with 11 bases between. CDR3 size: 12 residues. CDR3 in amino acids: CASGRGSTEAFF. DNA of the CDR3: TGTGCCAGCGGTAGGGGGAGCACTGAAGCTTTCTTT. Supplemented by reference TRBV28 and TRBJ1-1, the full variable domain reads DVKVTQSSRYLVKRTGEKVFLECVQDMDHENMFWYRQDPGLGLRLIYFSYDVKMKEKGDIPEGYSVSREKKERFSLILESASTNQTSMYLCASGRGSTEAFFGQGTRLTVV.

This chain connects TRBV18 to TRBJ2-2, with 9 bases that match TRBD1. Trimming at V came to 5 bases and at J to 4 bases, leaving 8 bases not matched to a gene. The germline gives CDR1 KGHSH, CDR2 LQKENI. This CDR3 is built from 16 residues. Written as DNA, the CDR3 is TGTGCCAGCTCAAAAGACCGGGACAGGGTCACCGGGGAGCTGTTTTTT. It encodes CASSKDRDRVTGELFF.

In this sample, this clone turned up once. The chain is built from TRBV28 and TRBJ1-1, with TRBD1 identical over 11 bases. V dropped 4 bases and J dropped 4; count of bases not matched to a gene: 8. This CDR3 contains 16 residues. Germline CDR1 reads MDHEN; CDR2 reads SYDVKM. The CDR3 DNA reads as TGTGCCAGCAGTTCAACGGACAGGGGGCAAGGCACTGAAGCTTTCTTT. Its translation: CASSSTDRGQGTEAFF.

The chain combines TRBV7-9 with TRBJ1-1, with D hard to call. The germline CDR1 and CDR2 sequences are SEHNR and FQNEAQ (reference sequence). The CDR3 runs to 12 residues. Trimming took off 11 bases at V and 3 bases at J, with 13 bases between the two ends. CDR3 DNA: TGTGCCCCCCGGCGGATGGACACTGAAGCTTTCTTT. This encodes CAPRRMDTEAFF. Full variable domain (remainder filled in from reference TRBV7-9 and TRBJ1-1): DTGVSQNPRHKITKRGQNVTFRCDPISEHNRLYWYRQTLGQGPEFLTYFQNEAQLEKSRLLSDRFSAERPKGSFSTLEIQRTEQGDSAMYLCAPRRMDTEAFFGQGTRLTVV.

The CDR3: CASSLDGFSTIYF. As DNA, the CDR3 is TGCGCCAGCAGCTTGGACGGGTTTAGCACCATATATTTT. V is TRBV5-1 and J is TRBJ1-3; D unresolved. This CDR3 is built from 13 residues. Trimming took 0 bases from V and 9 from J, leaving 10 bases between them. Germline loops: CDR1 SGHRS, CDR2 YFSETQ.

CDR3 region: CASSLRQGASGELFF. DNA for the CDR3: TGCGCCAGCAGCCTTCGACAGGGGGCGTCCGGGGAGCTGTTTTTT. The chain combines TRBV5-1 with TRBJ2-2, with TRBD1 matching over 10 bases. CDR1 SGHRS and CDR2 YFSETQ come from the germline V gene. Trimming cost V 4 bases and J 6 bases; bases outside gene matches: 6. CDR3 size: 15 residues.

J is TRBJ2-1 and V is TRBV27; 9 nucleotides align to TRBD2. CDR3 length equals 14 residues. Unmatched junction bases numbered 4, after V lost 4 bases and J lost 6 bases. Germline V lookup: CDR1 MNHEY, CDR2 SMNVEV (reference sequence). CDR3 sequence: CASSSLAGLNEQFF. CDR3 nucleotide sequence: TGTGCCAGCAGTTCCCTAGCGGGGCTCAATGAGCAGTTCTTC.

The chain links TRBV24-1 to TRBJ1-1, with TRBD1 identical over 9 bases. CDR1 is KGHDR, CDR2 SFDVKD, per germline. The CDR3 consists of 14 residues. V lost 4 bases, J lost 4 bases, and 3 bases stayed unmatched. CDR3 sequence reads: CATSDTDRGTEAFF. In DNA, the CDR3 is TGTGCCACCAGTGACACGGACAGGGGCACTGAAGCTTTCTTT.

DNA of the CDR3: TGTGCCACCAGTTCCAGGGGCCGCACCTACGAGCAGTACTTC. It translates to CATSSRGRTYEQYF. The genes are TRBV24-1 and TRBJ2-7; D possibly corresponds to TRBD1 (6 bases). The V gene lost 6 bases and the J gene lost 2 bases, with 13 bases spanning the gap. Germline V gives CDR1 KGHDR, CDR2 SFDVKD. The CDR3 covers 14 residues.

The chain joins TRBV11-1 to TRBJ2-1; 9 bases align to TRBD1. CDR3 length: 16 amino acids. The germline V gene has CDR1 SGHAT and CDR2 FQDESV (reference sequence). J lost 5 bases, V lost 5 bases, and 10 bases had no gene match. DNA of the CDR3: TGTGCCAGCAGCCCCGGACAGGGGAGGGCCGACAATGAGCAGTTCTTC. Translating gives CASSPGQGRADNEQFF.

The V call is TRBV27, the J call TRBJ1-1; 9 nucleotides align to TRBD1. Unmatched junction bases numbered 4, after V lost 5 bases and J lost 3 bases. Germline V CDR1 and CDR2: MNHEY, SMNVEV (reference sequence). The CDR3 is 14 amino acids. The CDR3 protein is CASSLGQGHTEAFF. The DNA for the CDR3 is TGTGCCAGCAGTCTGGGACAGGGACACACTGAAGCTTTCTTT.

This chain joins TRBV28 and TRBJ2-2; no firm D call. CDR1 is MDHEN, CDR2 SYDVKM, per germline. The length of the CDR3 is 14 residues. V was shortened by 10 bases and J by 1 base, with 13 bases between the two germline ends. DNA of the CDR3: TGTGCCACAATTGGAGACCTGAACACCGGGGAGCTGTTTTTT. Its protein is CATIGDLNTGELFF.